This TCR beta chain was sequenced during a study of T cell responses to AZD1222 COVID-19 vaccine (dated by TCRdb to the early 2020s). Regarding the complete study: AZD1222 recipients whose second dose came at about 4 weeks and those whose second dose came at about 12 weeks were combined into one group, since spike-specific TCR depth and breadth did not differ between the two schedules. TCR sequencing was performed for over 230 trial participants, of whom about 200 were given two doses of AZD1222 and around 25 were given two doses of MenACWY control vaccine. Trial participants were enrolled by age into 18-55, 56-69 and 70-plus year subgroups, with roughly 160, 29 and 62 TCR-sequenced participants respectively. Results the study describes overall, beyond this receptor: Reportedly, close to half of the unique spike-specific TCRs recognized epitopes lying outside the regions that are mutated in the B.1.351 and B.1.1.7 variants. Conclusions about previously exposed vaccinees are limited, since just five or six AZD1222 recipients were seropositive for SARS-CoV-2 at baseline. Vaccine-associated CD4 TCRs spanned the whole spike protein, with dominant responses in regions 160-218 and 743-854. In the small 56-69-year group, the increase in depth fell short of significance, most likely because of low power. No day 14 peak-response samples were available, so repertoires were characterized only after the peak T cell response. A significant rise in spike-specific TCR breadth and depth was observed after two AZD1222 doses relative to day 0 and relative to MenACWY recipients. Participants were mostly white British, with more females than males. The authors suggested clonal diversity may have been underestimated.

The CDR3 regions of human TCRbeta chains were subjected to immunosequencing. Per the authors' processing: Repertoire TCRs were checked for matches against a reference library of SARS-CoV-2-specific TCRs that had been generated using the MIRA antigen-specificity platform. Breadth was defined as the fraction of unique TCRs that were SARS-CoV-2-associated. Depth was defined as the fraction of total T cells that were SARS-CoV-2-associated. Using the MIRA data, every spike-specific TCR was mapped to the spike region that the TCR reacted to and assigned to either a CD4 or a CD8 class. Log10-transformed breadth and depth values were compared by one-way ANOVA with Sidak's multiple comparisons tests. TCRdb's version of the immuneACCESS table is confined to in-frame rearrangements and falls short of the full clone set. An unresolved V gene accounts for under half of the shortfall where checked; the remainder is of unknown origin. The DNA gave D and trimming, while V, J and clone size come from that table. A total of fewer than 200,000 clones appear in this sample, 80% to 95% of them only once. The ten largest clones add up to 1% to 1.5% of the sample.

The time point label on this specimen signifies: baseline before first vaccination. The vaccinee samples were drawn from two UK trials, COV001 and COV002, one of which was a single-blind randomized controlled phase 2/3 trial testing AZD1222 (ChAdOx1 nCoV-19) in healthy adults. For TCRbeta chain sequencing, PBMC samples from trial participants were taken at day 0 and at day 28 after the second dose. A note on this clone: It has no known antigen specificity. No much larger clonotype is one base removed from it; base qualities were not supplied.

This TCR was sampled from an adult in good health. The starting material was peripheral blood, obtained on day 0 of AZD1222 vaccination.

The CDR3 has the sequence CASSFSEQFF. The DNA sequence is TGTGCCAGCAGTTTCAGTGAGCAGTTCTTC. The chain joins TRBV28 to TRBJ2-1; confidence is insufficient to name the D gene. The CDR3, from cysteine to phenylalanine, totals 10 residues. Here the CDR3 DNA is all that survives: 30 bases in frame from base 1. CDR1 and CDR2 are read off the germline V gene as MDHEN and SYDVKM. The V and J ends are trimmed by 3 bases and 9 bases, leaving 3 bases between them.